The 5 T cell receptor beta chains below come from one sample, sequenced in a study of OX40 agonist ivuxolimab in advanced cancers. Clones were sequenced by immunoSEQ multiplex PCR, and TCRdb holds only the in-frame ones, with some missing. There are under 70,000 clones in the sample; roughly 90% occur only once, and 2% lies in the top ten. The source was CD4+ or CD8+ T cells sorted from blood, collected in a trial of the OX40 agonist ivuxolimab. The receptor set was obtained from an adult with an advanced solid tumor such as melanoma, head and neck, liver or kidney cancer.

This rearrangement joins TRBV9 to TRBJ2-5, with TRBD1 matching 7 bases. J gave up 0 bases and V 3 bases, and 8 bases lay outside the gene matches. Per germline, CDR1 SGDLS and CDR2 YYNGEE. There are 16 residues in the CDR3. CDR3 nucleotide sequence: TGTGCCAGCAGCGCGATCGGGACAGCTTACCAAGAGACCCAGTACTTC. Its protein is CASSAIGTAYQETQYF.

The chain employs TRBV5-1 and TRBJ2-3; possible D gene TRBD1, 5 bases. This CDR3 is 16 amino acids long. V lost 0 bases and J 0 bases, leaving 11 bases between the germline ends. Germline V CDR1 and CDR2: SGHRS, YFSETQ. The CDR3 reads CASSLGDSASTDTQYF. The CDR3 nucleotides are TGCGCCAGCAGCTTGGGTGACAGTGCTAGCACAGATACGCAGTATTTT.

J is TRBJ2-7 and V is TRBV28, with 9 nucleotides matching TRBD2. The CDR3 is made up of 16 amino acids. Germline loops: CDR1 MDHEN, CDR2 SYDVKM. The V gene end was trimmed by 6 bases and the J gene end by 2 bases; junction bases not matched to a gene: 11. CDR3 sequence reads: CASSQHSGGSPYEQYF. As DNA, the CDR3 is TGTGCCAGCAGCCAACACAGCGGGGGGTCTCCCTACGAGCAGTACTTC.

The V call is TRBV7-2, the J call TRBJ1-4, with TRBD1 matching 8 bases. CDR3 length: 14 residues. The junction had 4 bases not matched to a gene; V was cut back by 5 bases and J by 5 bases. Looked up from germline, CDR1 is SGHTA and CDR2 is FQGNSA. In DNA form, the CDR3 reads TGTGCCAGCAGCCCCGACAGGGGCAATGAAAAACTGTTTTTT. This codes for CASSPDRGNEKLFF.

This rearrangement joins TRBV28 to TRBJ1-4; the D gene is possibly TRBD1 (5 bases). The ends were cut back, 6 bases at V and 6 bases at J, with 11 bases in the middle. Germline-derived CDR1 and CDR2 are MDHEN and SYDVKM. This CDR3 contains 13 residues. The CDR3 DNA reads TGTGCCAGCAGCTCCGGGGGGGATGAAAAACTGTTTTTT. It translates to CASSSGGDEKLFF.